Below, one T cell receptor beta chain is given with its context. Its target is not known. Per germline, CDR1 SSHAT and CDR2 FNYEAQ (reference sequence). This CDR3 comprises 15 residues. J was trimmed by 0 bases and V by 4 bases; bases with no gene match: 6. These data belong to a study of cytomegalovirus exposure and HLA in healthy donors. The study, taken as a whole, reports: HLA-A and HLA-B allele assignments for most subjects were reportedly predicted accurately using TCR beta sequences.

Use of 60 Vbeta and 13 Jbeta primers characterized the PCR. TCRdb's copy holds only in-frame clones and misses some; the assay was immunoSEQ multiplex PCR. The repertoire holds under 150,000 clones, with approximately 81% as singletons. The material sequenced was PBMCs. The sequence came from a man aged 18-30 years in good health and CMV-seronegative. V is TRBV7-7 and J is TRBJ2-7; 7 bases line up with TRBD1. The CDR3: CASSWGQLRSYEQYF. The CDR3 DNA sequence: TGTGCCAGCAGCTGGGGACAGTTACGCTCCTACGAGCAGTACTTC.